This T cell receptor (beta chain) was found in a study of blood T cell repertoires in COVID-19 (TCRdb year 2020). Regarding the complete study: The collaborator samples originated in the United States, Italy and Spain and spanned the acute and convalescent phases of COVID-19. Samples came from the ongoing ImmuneRACE study (first 160 participants) plus 1,254 subjects from 6 global collaborators. Subjects who had been exposed to COVID-19, were actively infected with it, or had recovered from it provided the deeply sampled blood TCRbeta repertoires that made up the dataset. The prospective study material was composed of cDNA or gDNA derived from T cells, B-cell-depleted T cells, or PBMCs. Nearly every sample came with metadata listing a de-identified subject ID, COVID-19 status, age in years and sex. Where available, HLA class I and class II types were taken from metadata supplied by the sample provider and were not determined by assay-based typing. The repertoires were released in a freely available public database intended as a resource for research on the immune response to SARS-CoV-2. On the study overall, not on this receptor specifically: The quantity of clinical and demographic metadata differed by source and by participant and was supplied without curation.

This clone was counted once. Its antigen is still unknown. The record has no base qualities; no much larger clone is one base away. The immunoSEQ Assay, a bias-controlled multiplex PCR, was used to amplify TCRbeta CDR3 regions from genomic DNA. Regarding the original processing steps: Nucleated cell counts per sample were estimated from amplification of reference gene primers within the assay. To quantify the absolute abundance of each unique TCRbeta CDR3 rearrangement, sequence reads were collapsed and filtered. Productive Simpson clonality was computed per sample as the square root of Simpson's diversity index over productive rearrangements. Sourced from immuneACCESS, this table was stored by TCRdb with only in-frame sequences that have V and J called. A share of the clones is absent; for the studies checked, an unresolved V gene accounts for under half, and the remainder has no known explanation. V and J calls plus clone size are reproduced from that table; the DNA served to infer D and trimming. The sample table contains 250,000 to 300,000 clones; only one count was recorded for roughly 90% of them. The leading ten clones occupy about 0.74% of the sample.

V and J are truncated by 3 bases and 3 bases respectively, leaving an intervening sequence of 6 bases. Including cysteine and phenylalanine, the CDR3 has 12 amino acids. The kept DNA is CDR3 alone, 36 bases in frame from the first base. The germline V gene yields LGHNT for CDR1 and FRNRAP for CDR2. Whole blood was collected in K2EDTA tubes by collaborating institutions according to the institutions' own protocols. For TCRbeta analysis, collaborators shipped samples in one of three forms: frozen whole blood, isolated PBMCs, or DNA extracted from either of those sample types. The sequence derives from a woman between 25 and 40 years old with acute or convalescent COVID-19. This sequence uses TRBV12-5 and TRBJ2-7; no confident D gene assignment can be made. Sequencing input: peripheral blood. Read as DNA, the sequence is TGTGCTAGTGGTTTAGATAGCTACGAGCAGTACTTC. It is translated as CASGLDSYEQYF.